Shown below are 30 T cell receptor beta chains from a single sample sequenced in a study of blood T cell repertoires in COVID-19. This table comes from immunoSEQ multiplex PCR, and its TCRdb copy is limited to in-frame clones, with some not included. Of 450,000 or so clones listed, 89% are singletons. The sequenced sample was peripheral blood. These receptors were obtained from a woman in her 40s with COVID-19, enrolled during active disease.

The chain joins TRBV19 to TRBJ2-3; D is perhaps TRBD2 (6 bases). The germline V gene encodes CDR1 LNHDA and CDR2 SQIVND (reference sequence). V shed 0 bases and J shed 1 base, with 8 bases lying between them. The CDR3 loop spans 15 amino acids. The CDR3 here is CASSIERGGTDTQYF. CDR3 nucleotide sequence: TGTGCCAGTAGTATAGAGCGGGGAGGCACAGATACGCAGTATTTT.

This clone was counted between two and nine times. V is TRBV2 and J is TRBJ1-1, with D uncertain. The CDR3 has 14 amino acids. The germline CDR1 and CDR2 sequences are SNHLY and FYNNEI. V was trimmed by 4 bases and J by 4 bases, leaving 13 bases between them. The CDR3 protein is CASSGEGGITEAFF. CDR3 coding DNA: TGTGCCAGCAGTGGGGAGGGAGGGATCACTGAAGCTTTCTTT.

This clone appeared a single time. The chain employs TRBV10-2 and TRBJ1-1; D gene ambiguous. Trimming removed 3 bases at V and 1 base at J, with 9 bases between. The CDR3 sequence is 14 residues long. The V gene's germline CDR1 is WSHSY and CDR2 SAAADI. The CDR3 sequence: CASSDPGPNTEAFF. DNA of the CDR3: TGCGCCAGCAGTGATCCGGGTCCGAACACTGAAGCTTTCTTT.

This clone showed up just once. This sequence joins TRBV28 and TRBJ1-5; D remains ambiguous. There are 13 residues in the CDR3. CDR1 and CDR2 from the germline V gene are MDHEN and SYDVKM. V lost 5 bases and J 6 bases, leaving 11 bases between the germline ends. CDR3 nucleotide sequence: TGTGCCAGCAGTGTTACCCCCGGTCAGCCCCAGCATTTT. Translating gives CASSVTPGQPQHF.

The CDR3 spells CATRTGKETGANVLTF. The CDR3 nucleotides read TGTGCCACCCGGACAGGGAAAGAAACTGGGGCCAACGTCCTGACTTTC. The chain uses TRBV15 and TRBJ2-6; 8 bases match TRBD1. V shed 8 bases, J shed 2 bases, and the junction held 8 bases outside the gene matches. The CDR3 runs 16 residues. Germline values: CDR1 LNHNV, CDR2 YYDKDF (reference sequence).

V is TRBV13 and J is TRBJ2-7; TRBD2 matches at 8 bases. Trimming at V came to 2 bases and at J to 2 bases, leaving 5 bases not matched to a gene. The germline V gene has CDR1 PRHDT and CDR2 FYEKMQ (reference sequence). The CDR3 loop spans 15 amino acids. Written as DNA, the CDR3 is TGTGCCAGCAGCTTATCTACTAGCGGAACCTACGAGCAGTACTTC. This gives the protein CASSLSTSGTYEQYF.

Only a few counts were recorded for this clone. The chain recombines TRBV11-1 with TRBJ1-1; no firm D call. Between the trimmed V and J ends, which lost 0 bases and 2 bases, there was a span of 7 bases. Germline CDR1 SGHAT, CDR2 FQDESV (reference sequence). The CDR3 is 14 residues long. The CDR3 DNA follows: TGTGCCAGCAGCTTAGCCGGACTAAACACTGAAGCTTTCTTT. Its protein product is CASSLAGLNTEAFF.

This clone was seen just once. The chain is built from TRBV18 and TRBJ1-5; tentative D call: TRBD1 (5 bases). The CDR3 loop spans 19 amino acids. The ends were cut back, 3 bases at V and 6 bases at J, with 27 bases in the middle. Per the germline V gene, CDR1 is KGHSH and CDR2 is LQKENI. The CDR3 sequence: CASSPYQGGNFPSPQPQHF. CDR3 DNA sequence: TGTGCCAGCTCACCTTACCAGGGCGGGAACTTCCCTTCACCTCAGCCCCAGCATTTT. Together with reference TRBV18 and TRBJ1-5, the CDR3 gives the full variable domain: NAGVMQNPRHLVRRRGQEARLRCSPMKGHSHVYWYRQLPEEGLKFMVYLQKENIIDESGMPKERFSAEFPKEGPSILRIQQVVRGDSAAYFCASSPYQGGNFPSPQPQHFGDGTRLSIL.

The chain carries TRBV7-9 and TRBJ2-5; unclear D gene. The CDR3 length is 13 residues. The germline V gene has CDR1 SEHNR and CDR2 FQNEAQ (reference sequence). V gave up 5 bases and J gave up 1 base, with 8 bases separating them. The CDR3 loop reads CASSRVPQETQYF. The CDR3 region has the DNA TGTGCCAGCAGCCGCGTCCCCCAAGAGACCCAGTACTTC.

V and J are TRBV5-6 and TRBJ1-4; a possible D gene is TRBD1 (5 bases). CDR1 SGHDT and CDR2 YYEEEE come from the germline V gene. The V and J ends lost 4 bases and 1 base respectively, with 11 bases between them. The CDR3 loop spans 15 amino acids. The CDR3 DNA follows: TGTGCCAGCAGCCTGCTGGGACTAACTAATGAAAAACTGTTTTTT. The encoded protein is CASSLLGLTNEKLFF.

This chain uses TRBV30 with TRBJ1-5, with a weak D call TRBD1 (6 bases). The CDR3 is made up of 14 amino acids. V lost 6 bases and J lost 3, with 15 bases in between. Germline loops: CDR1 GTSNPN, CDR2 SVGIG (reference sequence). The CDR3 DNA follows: TGTGCCTGTTCTCAGGGGCAGTACAATCAGCCCCAGCATTTT. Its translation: CACSQGQYNQPQHF. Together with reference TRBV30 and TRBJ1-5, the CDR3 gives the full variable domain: SQTIHQWPATLVQPVGSPLSLECTVEGTSNPNLYWYRQAAGRGLQLLFYSVGIGQISSEVPQNLSASRPQDRQFILSSKKLLLSDSGFYLCACSQGQYNQPQHFGDGTRLSIL.

The CDR3 DNA follows: TGTGCCAGCCATGGAGAGGACAGGCCCATCTCCGCTTCCTACGAGCAGTACTTC. Protein: CASHGEDRPISASYEQYF. The rearrangement uses TRBV2 and TRBJ2-7; 7 nucleotides line up with TRBD1. Germline values: CDR1 SNHLY, CDR2 FYNNEI. Trimming removed 8 bases from V and 1 base from J; junction bases left unmatched: 20. The CDR3 loop spans 18 amino acids.

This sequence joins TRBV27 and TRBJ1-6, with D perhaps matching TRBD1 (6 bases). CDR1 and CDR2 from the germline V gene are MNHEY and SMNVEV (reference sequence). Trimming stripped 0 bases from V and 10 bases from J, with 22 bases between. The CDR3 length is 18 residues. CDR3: CASSLSNVFGQISSPLHF. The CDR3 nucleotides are TGTGCCAGCAGTTTATCCAACGTCTTTGGACAGATTTCCTCACCCCTCCACTTT.

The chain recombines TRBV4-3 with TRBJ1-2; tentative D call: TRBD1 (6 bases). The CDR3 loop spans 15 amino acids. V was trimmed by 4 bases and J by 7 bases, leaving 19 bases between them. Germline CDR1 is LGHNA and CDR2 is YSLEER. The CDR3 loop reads CASSPRGQGRSGYTF. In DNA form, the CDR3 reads TGCGCCAGCAGCCCTCGGGGCCAGGGGAGAAGTGGCTACACCTTC.

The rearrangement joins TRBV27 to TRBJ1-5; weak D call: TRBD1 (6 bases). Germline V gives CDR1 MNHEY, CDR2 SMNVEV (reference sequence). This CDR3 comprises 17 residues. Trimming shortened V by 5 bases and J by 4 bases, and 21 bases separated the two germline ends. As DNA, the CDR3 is TGTGCCAGCAGTGCCAATAGGGGGTTGATTTTAAATCAGCCCCAGCATTTT. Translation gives CASSANRGLILNQPQHF.

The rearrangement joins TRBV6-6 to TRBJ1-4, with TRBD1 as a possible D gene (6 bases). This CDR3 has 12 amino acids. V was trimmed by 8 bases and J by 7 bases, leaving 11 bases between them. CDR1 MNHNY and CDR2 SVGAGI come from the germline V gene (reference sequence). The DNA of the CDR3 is TGTGCCAGCTCCGGGACACTTGAAAAACTGTTTTTT. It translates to CASSGTLEKLFF.

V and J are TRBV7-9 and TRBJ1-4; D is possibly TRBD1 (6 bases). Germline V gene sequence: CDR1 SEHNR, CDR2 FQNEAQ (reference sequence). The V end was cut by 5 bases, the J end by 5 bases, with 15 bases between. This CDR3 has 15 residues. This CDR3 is CASSPQGWGNEKLFF. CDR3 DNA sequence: TGTGCCAGCAGCCCGCAGGGGTGGGGGAATGAAAAACTGTTTTTT.

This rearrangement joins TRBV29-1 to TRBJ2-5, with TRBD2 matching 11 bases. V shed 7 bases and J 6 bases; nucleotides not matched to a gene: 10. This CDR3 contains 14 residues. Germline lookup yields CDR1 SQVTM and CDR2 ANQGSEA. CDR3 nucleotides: TGCAGCGCTACTAGCGGGAGTTTGACAAAGACCCAGTACTTC. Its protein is CSATSGSLTKTQYF.

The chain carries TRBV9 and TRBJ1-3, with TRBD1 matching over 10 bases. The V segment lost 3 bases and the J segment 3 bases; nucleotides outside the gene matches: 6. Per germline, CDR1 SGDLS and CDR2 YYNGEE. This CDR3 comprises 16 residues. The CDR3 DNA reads TGTGCCAGCAGCGCCCCGGGACAGGGGATTGGAAACACCATATATTTT. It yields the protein CASSAPGQGIGNTIYF.

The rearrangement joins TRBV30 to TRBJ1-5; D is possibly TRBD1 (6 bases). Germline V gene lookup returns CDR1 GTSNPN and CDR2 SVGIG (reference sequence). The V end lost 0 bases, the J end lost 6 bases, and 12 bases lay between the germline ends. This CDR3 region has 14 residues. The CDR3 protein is CAWSVRGGSQPQHF. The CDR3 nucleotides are TGTGCCTGGAGTGTAAGGGGGGGCTCTCAGCCCCAGCATTTT.

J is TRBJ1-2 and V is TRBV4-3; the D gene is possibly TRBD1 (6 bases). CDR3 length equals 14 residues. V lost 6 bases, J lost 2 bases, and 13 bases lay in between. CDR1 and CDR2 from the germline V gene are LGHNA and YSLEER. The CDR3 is CASSASRGNYGYTF. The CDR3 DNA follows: TGCGCCAGCAGTGCGTCGAGGGGGAACTATGGCTACACCTTC.

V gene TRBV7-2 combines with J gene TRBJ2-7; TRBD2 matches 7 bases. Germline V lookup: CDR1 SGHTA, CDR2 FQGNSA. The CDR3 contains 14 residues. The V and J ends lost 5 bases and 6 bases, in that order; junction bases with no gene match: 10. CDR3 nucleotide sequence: TGTGCCAGCAGCGTTATATGGGGGGGAGCCGAGCAGTACTTC. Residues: CASSVIWGGAEQYF.

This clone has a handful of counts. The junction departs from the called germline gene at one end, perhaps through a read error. The chain's CDR3 is CASSLAGLYEQYF. CDR3 bases: TGTGCCAGCAGTCTAGCGGGACTCTACGAGCAGTACTTC. V and J are TRBV12-3 or TRBV12-4 and TRBJ2-7, with 9 bases lining up with TRBD2. CDR3 length: 13 amino acids.

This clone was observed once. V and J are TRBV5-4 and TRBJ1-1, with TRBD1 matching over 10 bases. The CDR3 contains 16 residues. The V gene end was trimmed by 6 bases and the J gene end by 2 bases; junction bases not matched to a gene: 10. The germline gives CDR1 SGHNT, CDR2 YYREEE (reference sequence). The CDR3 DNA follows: TGTGCCAGCACCCCGGGACAGGGGAGAGTCAACACTGAAGCTTTCTTT. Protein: CASTPGQGRVNTEAFF. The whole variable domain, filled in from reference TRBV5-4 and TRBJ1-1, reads ETGVTQSPTHLIKTRGQQVTLRCSSQSGHNTVSWYQQALGQGPQFIFQYYREEENGRGNFPPRFSGLQFPNYSSELNVNALELDDSALYLCASTPGQGRVNTEAFFGQGTRLTVV.

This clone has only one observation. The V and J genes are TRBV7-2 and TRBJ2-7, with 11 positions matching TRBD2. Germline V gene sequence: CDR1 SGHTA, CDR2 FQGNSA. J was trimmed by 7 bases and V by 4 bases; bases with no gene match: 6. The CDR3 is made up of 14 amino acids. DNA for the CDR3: TGTGCCAGCAGCTCTTCTCTAGCGGGAGGAGAGCAGTACTTC. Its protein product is CASSSSLAGGEQYF.

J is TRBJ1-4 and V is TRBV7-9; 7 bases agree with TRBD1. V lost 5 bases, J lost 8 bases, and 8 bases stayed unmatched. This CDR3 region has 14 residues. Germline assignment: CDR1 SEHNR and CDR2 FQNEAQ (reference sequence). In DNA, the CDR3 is TGTGCCAGCAGCAGACAGGGACTCCAGGAAAAACTGTTTTTT. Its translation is CASSRQGLQEKLFF. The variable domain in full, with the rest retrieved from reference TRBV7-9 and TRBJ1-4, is DTGVSQNPRHKITKRGQNVTFRCDPISEHNRLYWYRQTLGQGPEFLTYFQNEAQLEKSRLLSDRFSAERPKGSFSTLEIQRTEQGDSAMYLCASSRQGLQEKLFFGSGTQLSVL.

DNA for the CDR3: TGTGCCAGCAGTTTCCTAAAAAACCGGGACAGGGGATACGAGCAGTACTTC. This gives the protein CASSFLKNRDRGYEQYF. V and J are TRBV27 and TRBJ2-7; 10 positions match TRBD1. The trim removed 3 bases at V and 4 bases at J, leaving 12 bases unmatched. Germline V gene sequence: CDR1 MNHEY, CDR2 SMNVEV (reference sequence). CDR3 length: 17 residues.

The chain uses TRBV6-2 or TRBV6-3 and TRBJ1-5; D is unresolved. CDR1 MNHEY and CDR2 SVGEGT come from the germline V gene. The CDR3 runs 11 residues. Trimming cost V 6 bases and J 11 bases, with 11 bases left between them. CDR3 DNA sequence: TGTGCCAGCAGCCGGACCGGGACCCAGCATTTT. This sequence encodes CASSRTGTQHF.

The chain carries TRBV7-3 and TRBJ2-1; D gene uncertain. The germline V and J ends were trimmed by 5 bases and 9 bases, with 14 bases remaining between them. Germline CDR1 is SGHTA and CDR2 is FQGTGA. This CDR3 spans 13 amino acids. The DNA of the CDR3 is TGTGCCAGCAGCCCTTCGCAGCGTGGTGAGCAGTTCTTC. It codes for CASSPSQRGEQFF.

The CDR3 DNA is TGTGCCAGCAGCTTCGGGAAAAGTGGCTACACCTTC. It yields the protein CASSFGKSGYTF. This chain connects TRBV11-2 to TRBJ1-2; D is undetermined. Germline V lookup: CDR1 SGHAT, CDR2 FQNNGV. V shed 3 bases and J shed 7 bases, with 9 bases lying between them. The CDR3 loop spans 12 amino acids.